This entry describes one T cell receptor beta chain. Only in-frame clones appear in the TCRdb table, and some are missing; sequencing was by immunoSEQ multiplex PCR. The sample holds tens of thousands of clones; approximately 97% are singletons and the top ten take roughly 0.2%. These data come from a study of technical replicates of blood from four donors. The CDR3 length is 17 residues. Trimming removed 2 bases from V and 6 bases from J; junction bases left unmatched: 10. The germline V gene encodes CDR1 KGHSH and CDR2 LQKENI. The receptor was derived from a human donor in good health. Source material: T cells isolated from PBMCs. The V and J genes are TRBV18 and TRBJ2-1; 10 bases fit TRBD2. The CDR3 nucleotides read TGTGCCAGCTCACCATTTCTGCCTAGCGGGAGTCCCAATGAGCAGTTCTTC. This codes for CASSPFLPSGSPNEQFF. The full variable domain, in which reference TRBV18 and TRBJ2-1 provide the parts outside the CDR3, is NAGVMQNPRHLVRRRGQEARLRCSPMKGHSHVYWYRQLPEEGLKFMVYLQKENIIDESGMPKERFSAEFPKEGPSILRIQQVVRGDSAAYFCASSPFLPSGSPNEQFFGPGTRLTVL.